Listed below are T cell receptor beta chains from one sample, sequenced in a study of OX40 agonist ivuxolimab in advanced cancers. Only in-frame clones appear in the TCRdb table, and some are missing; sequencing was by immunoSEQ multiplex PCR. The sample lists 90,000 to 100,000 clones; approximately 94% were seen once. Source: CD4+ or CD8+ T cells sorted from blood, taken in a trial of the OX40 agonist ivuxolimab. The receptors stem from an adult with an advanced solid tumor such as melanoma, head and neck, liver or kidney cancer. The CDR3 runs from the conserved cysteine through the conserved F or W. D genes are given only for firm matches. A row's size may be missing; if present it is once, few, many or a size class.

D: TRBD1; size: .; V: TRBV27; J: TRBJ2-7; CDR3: CASSSPGQGYYEQYF; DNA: TGTGCCAGCAGTTCTCCGGGACAGGGGTACTACGAGCAGTACTTC
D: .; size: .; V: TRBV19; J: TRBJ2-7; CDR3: CASSQGIHEQYF; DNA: TGTGCCAGTAGCCAAGGTATCCACGAGCAGTACTTC
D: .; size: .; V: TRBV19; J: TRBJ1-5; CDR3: CAGGDSNQPQHF; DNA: TGTGCCGGAGGGGACAGCAATCAGCCCCAGCATTTT
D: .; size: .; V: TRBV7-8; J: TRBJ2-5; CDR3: CASSLRGTQETQYF; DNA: TGTGCCAGCAGCTTACGGGGTACCCAAGAGACCCAGTACTTC
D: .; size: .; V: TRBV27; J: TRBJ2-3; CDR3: CASSRRTDTQYF; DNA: TGTGCCAGCAGTCGGCGCACAGATACGCAGTATTTT
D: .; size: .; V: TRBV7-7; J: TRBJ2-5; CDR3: CASSPSRGLQETQYF; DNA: TGTGCCAGCAGTCCCTCGCGGGGCCTCCAAGAGACCCAGTACTTC
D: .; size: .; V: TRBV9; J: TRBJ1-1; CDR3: CASSVNSNTLNTEAFF; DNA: TGTGCCAGCAGCGTAAATAGTAACACCTTGAACACTGAAGCTTTCTTT
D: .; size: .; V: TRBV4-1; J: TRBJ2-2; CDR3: CASSELESTGELFF; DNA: TGCGCCAGCAGCGAACTAGAATCCACCGGGGAGCTGTTTTTT
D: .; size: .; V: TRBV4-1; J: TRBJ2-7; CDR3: CASSQDSGYEQYF; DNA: TGCGCCAGCAGCCAAGATTCGGGGTACGAGCAGTACTTC
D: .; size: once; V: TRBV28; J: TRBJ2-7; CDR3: CASSPRTYSEQYF; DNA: TGTGCCAGCAGTCCCCGGACATACAGCGAGCAGTACTTC
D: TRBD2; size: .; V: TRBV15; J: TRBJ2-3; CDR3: CATSSRTSGYTDTQYF; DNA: TGTGCCACCAGCTCACGGACTAGCGGTTACACAGATACGCAGTATTTT
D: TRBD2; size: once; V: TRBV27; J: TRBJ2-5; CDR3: CASSLTSGGPKETQYF; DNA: TGTGCCAGCAGCCTGACTAGCGGGGGACCCAAAGAGACCCAGTACTTC
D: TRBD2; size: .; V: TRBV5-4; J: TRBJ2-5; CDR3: CASSSGLVKETQYF; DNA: TGTGCCAGCAGCTCGGGACTAGTAAAAGAGACCCAGTACTTC
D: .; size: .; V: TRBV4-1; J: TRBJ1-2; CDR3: CASSQGGTGNYGYTF; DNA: TGCGCCAGCAGCCAAGGGGGCACAGGCAACTATGGCTACACCTTC
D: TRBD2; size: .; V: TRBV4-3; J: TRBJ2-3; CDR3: CASSQDPTSGRSDTQYF; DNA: TGCGCCAGCAGCCAAGATCCGACTAGCGGGAGGTCGGATACGCAGTATTTT
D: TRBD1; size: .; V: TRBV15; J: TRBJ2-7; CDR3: CATSRGTGGPYEQYF; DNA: TGTGCCACCAGCAGAGGAACAGGGGGCCCCTACGAGCAGTACTTC
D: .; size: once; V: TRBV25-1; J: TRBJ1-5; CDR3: CASSGQIGQPRHF; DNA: TGTGCCAGCAGTGGACAGATCGGTCAGCCCCGGCATTTT
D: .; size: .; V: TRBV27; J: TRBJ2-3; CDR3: CASSPLTVPTDTQYF; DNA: TGTGCCAGCAGTCCCCTAACGGTTCCCACAGATACGCAGTATTTT
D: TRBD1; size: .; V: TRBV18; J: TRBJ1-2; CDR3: CASSPKGQGAGGYTF; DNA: TGTGCCAGCTCACCAAAGGGACAGGGGGCAGGTGGCTACACCTTC
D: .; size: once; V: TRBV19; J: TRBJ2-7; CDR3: CASSIKAQHYEQYF; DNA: TGTGCCAGTAGTATCAAGGCGCAACACTACGAGCAGTACTTC
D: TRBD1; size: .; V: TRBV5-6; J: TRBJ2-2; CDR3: CASSSPGTGGTGELFF; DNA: TGTGCCAGCAGCTCTCCCGGGACAGGGGGCACCGGGGAGCTGTTTTTT
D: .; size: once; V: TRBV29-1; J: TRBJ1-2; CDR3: CSVGGLEGTYTF; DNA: TGCAGCGTTGGGGGCTTGGAGGGTACCTACACCTTC
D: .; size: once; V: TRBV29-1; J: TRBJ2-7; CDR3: CSGGHLYEQYF; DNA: TGCAGCGGCGGGCACCTCTACGAGCAGTACTTC
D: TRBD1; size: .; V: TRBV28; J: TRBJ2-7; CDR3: CASSWQGELPSEQYF; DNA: TGTGCCAGCAGTTGGCAGGGGGAACTCCCTAGCGAGCAGTACTTC
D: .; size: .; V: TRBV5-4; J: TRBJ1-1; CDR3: CASSFRGWEAFF; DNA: TGTGCCAGCAGCTTTCGGGGGTGGGAAGCTTTCTTT
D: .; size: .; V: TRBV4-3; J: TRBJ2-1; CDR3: CASSQEVGLAHYNEQFF; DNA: TGCGCCAGCAGCCAAGAAGTCGGTCTAGCACATTACAATGAGCAGTTCTTC
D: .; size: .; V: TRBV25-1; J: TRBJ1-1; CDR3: CASRRDTPNTEAFF; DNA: TGTGCCAGTCGCCGGGACACCCCGAACACTGAAGCTTTCTTT
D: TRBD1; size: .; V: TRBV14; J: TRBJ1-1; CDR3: CASSQETGTLEAFF; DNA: TGTGCCAGCAGCCAAGAGACAGGGACGCTGGAAGCTTTCTTT
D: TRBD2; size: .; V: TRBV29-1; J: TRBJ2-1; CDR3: CSASGGMILEQFF; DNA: TGCAGCGCTAGCGGGGGGATGATACTTGAGCAGTTCTTC
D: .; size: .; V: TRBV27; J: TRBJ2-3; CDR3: CATLSWDTQYF; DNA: TGTGCCACCCTCTCCTGGGATACGCAGTATTTT
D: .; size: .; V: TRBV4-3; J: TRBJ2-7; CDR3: CASSQEGNTQYEQYF; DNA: TGCGCCAGCAGCCAAGAAGGTAACACCCAGTACGAGCAGTACTTC
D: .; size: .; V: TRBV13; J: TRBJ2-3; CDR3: CASSSGRFTDTQYF; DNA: TGTGCCAGCAGCTCGGGGCGGTTCACAGATACGCAGTATTTT
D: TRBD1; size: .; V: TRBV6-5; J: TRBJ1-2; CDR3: CASSYSATGVYGYTF; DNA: TGTGCCAGCAGTTACTCCGCGACAGGGGTCTATGGCTACACCTTC
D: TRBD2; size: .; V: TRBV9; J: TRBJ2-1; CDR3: CASSPSGGGSYNEQFF; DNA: TGTGCCAGCAGCCCTAGTGGCGGGGGCTCCTACAATGAGCAGTTCTTC
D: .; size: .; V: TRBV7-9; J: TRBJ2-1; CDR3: CASSSLAGSSYNEQFF; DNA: TGTGCCAGCAGCTCCCTTGCGGGGAGCTCCTACAATGAGCAGTTCTTC
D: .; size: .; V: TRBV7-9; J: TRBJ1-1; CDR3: CASSPHPRQDFEAFF; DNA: TGTGCCAGCAGTCCCCATCCGCGGCAGGACTTTGAAGCTTTCTTT
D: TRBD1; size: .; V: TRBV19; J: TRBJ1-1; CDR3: CASSIEETGGGEAFF; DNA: TGTGCCAGTAGTATAGAGGAGACAGGGGGAGGTGAAGCTTTCTTT
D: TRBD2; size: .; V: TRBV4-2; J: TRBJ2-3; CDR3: CASSQEGTSPSTDTQYF; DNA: TGTGCCAGCAGCCAAGAGGGGACTAGTCCAAGCACAGATACGCAGTATTTT
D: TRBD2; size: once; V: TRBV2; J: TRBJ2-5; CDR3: CASRKEGLVYGGETQYF; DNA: TGTGCCAGCAGAAAAGAAGGACTAGTGTATGGTGGAGAGACCCAGTACTTC
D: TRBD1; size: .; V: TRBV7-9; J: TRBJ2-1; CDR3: CASSFRDRGDNEQFF; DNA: TGTGCCAGCAGCTTTAGGGACAGGGGGGACAATGAGCAGTTCTTC
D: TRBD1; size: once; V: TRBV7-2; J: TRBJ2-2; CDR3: CASSLVGTENTGELFF; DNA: TGTGCCAGCAGCTTAGTGGGGACAGAGAACACCGGGGAGCTGTTTTTT
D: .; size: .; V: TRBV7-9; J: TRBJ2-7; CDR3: CASRDSYEQYF; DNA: TGTGCCAGCAGGGACTCCTACGAGCAGTACTTC
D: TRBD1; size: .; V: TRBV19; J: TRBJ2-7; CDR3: CASSIYRGQKEQYF; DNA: TGTGCCAGTAGTATTTACAGGGGGCAAAAAGAGCAGTACTTC
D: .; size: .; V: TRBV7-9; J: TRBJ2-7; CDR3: CASSSEGEQYF; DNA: TGTGCCAGCAGCTCGGAGGGCGAGCAGTACTTC
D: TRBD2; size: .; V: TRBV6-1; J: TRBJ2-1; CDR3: CASSGISGGAPEQFF; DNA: TGTGCCAGCAGTGGAATTAGCGGGGGGGCCCCTGAGCAGTTCTTC
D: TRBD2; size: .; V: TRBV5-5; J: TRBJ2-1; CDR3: CASSLGLAVYNEQFF; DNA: TGTGCCAGCAGCTTGGGGCTAGCGGTATACAATGAGCAGTTCTTC
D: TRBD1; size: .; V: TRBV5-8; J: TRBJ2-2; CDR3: CASSLAGQGYTGELFF; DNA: TGTGCCAGCAGCTTGGCAGGACAGGGGTACACCGGGGAGCTGTTTTTT
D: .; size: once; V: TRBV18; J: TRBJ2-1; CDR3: CASSPPRPGMQFF; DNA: TGTGCCAGCTCACCACCCCGACCCGGGATGCAGTTCTTC
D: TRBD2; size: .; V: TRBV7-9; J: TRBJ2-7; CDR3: CASSLVGLADSYEQYF; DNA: TGTGCCAGCAGCTTAGTGGGACTAGCGGATTCCTACGAGCAGTACTTC
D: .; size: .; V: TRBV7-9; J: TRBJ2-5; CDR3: CASSLGGRSQGTQYF; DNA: TGTGCCAGCAGCTTAGGAGGCCGGAGTCAGGGAACCCAGTACTTC
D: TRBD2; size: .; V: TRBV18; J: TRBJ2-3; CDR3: CASSKGLAATDTQYF; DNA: TGTGCCAGCTCCAAGGGACTAGCGGCAACAGATACGCAGTATTTT
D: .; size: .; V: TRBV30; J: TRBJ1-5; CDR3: CAWSVSYSNQPQHF; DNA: TGTGCCTGGAGTGTCAGTTATAGCAATCAGCCCCAGCATTTT